These 6 T cell receptor beta chains came from one sample sequenced in a study of shared clonotypes between healthy human individuals. The assay was immunoSEQ multiplex PCR, and TCRdb's table has in-frame clones only and misses some. The repertoire holds some 650,000 clones, 97% seen once, with approximately 0.057% in the top ten. Material for sequencing was naive CD4+ T cells sorted from blood. Subset indicated: CD45RA+ positively selected. All receptors derive from a woman in her 30s in good health.

The gene calls are TRBV5-6 and TRBJ2-7, with 7 bases matching TRBD1. After removal of 5 bases from V and 5 bases from J, the junction contained 16 bases not matched to a gene. Germline V gene sequence: CDR1 SGHDT, CDR2 YYEEEE. This CDR3 is built from 16 residues. CDR3 sequence (DNA): TGTGCCAGCAGGGCTCGACAGGGTAGGTTCCTGAACGAGCAGTACTTC. Translation: CASRARQGRFLNEQYF.

This chain uses TRBV7-9 with TRBJ1-2; 8 bases are shared with TRBD1. V lost 5 bases to trimming and J lost 8 bases; unmatched junction nucleotides: 13. In germline, CDR1 is SEHNR, CDR2 FQNEAQ (reference sequence). The CDR3 length is 15 residues. In nucleotides, the CDR3 is TGTGCCAGCAGCACCAACGACAGGGGTGGTAGGGGCTACACCTTC. It yields the protein CASSTNDRGGRGYTF.

The chain uses TRBV28 and TRBJ1-2; 11 nucleotides line up with TRBD1. Looked up from germline, CDR1 is MDHEN and CDR2 is SYDVKM. V dropped 5 bases and J dropped 7; count of bases not matched to a gene: 9. The CDR3 loop spans 15 amino acids. The chain's CDR3 is CASSPGGTGGIGYTF. The CDR3 nucleotides read TGTGCCAGCAGTCCCGGTGGGACAGGGGGTATTGGCTACACCTTC.

The rearrangement links TRBV2 to TRBJ1-5; perhaps TRBD1 as D (6 bases). Germline CDR1 is SNHLY and CDR2 is FYNNEI. Trimming stripped 3 bases from V and 6 bases from J, with 15 bases between. CDR3 length: 15 residues. CDR3 in DNA: TGTGCCAGCAGTGATCAGGGGTTGAATAGTCAGCCCCAGCATTTT. Its protein is CASSDQGLNSQPQHF.

The J gene is TRBJ2-7, the V gene TRBV5-1, with a possible D match to TRBD2 (6 bases). The V end lost 0 bases, the J end lost 2 bases, and 24 bases lay between the germline ends. CDR1 SGHRS and CDR2 YFSETQ come from the germline V gene. This CDR3 region has 19 residues. CDR3 in DNA: TGCGCCAGCAGCTTGGTGGGGTGGGACTCAAGTGAAAAACCCTACGAGCAGTACTTC. Amino acids: CASSLVGWDSSEKPYEQYF.

The chain joins TRBV7-9 to TRBJ1-2; D remains unclear. Trimming shortened V by 5 bases and J by 7 bases, and 11 bases separated the two germline ends. Germline CDR1 and CDR2: SEHNR and FQNEAQ (reference sequence). The CDR3 has 12 amino acids. CDR3 protein: CASSLVDRGYTF. Here the CDR3 DNA reads TGTGCCAGCAGCCTGGTGGATCGTGGCTACACCTTC.